One sample yielded the 19 T cell receptor beta chains listed below, sequenced in a study of blood T cell repertoires in COVID-19. TCRdb keeps only in-frame clones here, not all; method: immunoSEQ multiplex PCR. The sample has approximately 300,000 clones, 85% to 90% seen once. Source material: peripheral blood. All receptors derive from a man aged 25-45 years with acute or convalescent COVID-19.

This chain uses TRBV7-8 with TRBJ1-6; TRBD1 matches at 7 bases. The CDR3 is 15 residues long. J gave up 8 bases and V 5 bases, and 9 bases lay outside the gene matches. Germline V gene sequence: CDR1 SGHVS, CDR2 FQNEAQ. The CDR3 is CASSNRGNGYSPLHF. The DNA of the CDR3 is TGTGCCAGCAGCAACAGGGGTAATGGGTATTCACCCCTCCACTTT.

Here the CDR3 reads CASSPQAGVQETQYF. The CDR3 region has the DNA TGTGCCAGCAGTCCGCAAGCGGGAGTTCAAGAGACCCAGTACTTC. The chain couples TRBV6-2 or TRBV6-3 to TRBJ2-5, with 8 bases fitting TRBD2. The CDR3 length is 15 residues. After removal of 5 bases from V and 2 bases from J, the junction contained 7 bases not matched to a gene. Germline values: CDR1 MNHEY, CDR2 SVGEGT.

V and J are TRBV29-1 and TRBJ2-2, with D possibly TRBD1 on 5 matching bases. Germline loops: CDR1 SQVTM, CDR2 ANQGSEA. Trimming removed 7 bases from V and 1 base from J, with 13 bases in between. There are 14 residues in the CDR3. The CDR3 coding sequence is TGCAGCGCTGGACACGTTTTGAACACCGGGGAGCTGTTTTTT. Protein sequence: CSAGHVLNTGELFF.

The V call is TRBV5-4, the J call TRBJ1-2, with D possibly TRBD1 on 5 matching bases. V was cut by 5 bases and J by 7 bases, with 21 bases left in between. This CDR3 region has 15 residues. Germline V gene sequence: CDR1 SGHNT, CDR2 YYREEE (reference sequence). The CDR3 DNA reads TGTGCCAGCAGGCGGGAACCAGGGATCGGGTTTGGCTACACCTTC. It is translated as CASRREPGIGFGYTF.

The CDR3 loop reads CASTAVLGNTIYF. The CDR3 DNA sequence: TGTGCCAGCACCGCTGTACTCGGAAACACCATATATTTT. The gene calls are TRBV25-1 and TRBJ1-3; D not certain. CDR3 length equals 13 residues. V lost 7 bases to trimming and J lost 4 bases, with 11 bases between them. Germline assignment: CDR1 MGHDK and CDR2 SYGVNS.

The chain has TRBV4-1 and TRBJ2-1; 7 bases fit TRBD2. The CDR3 extends over 16 amino acids. CDR1 MGHRA and CDR2 YSYEKL come from the germline V gene. V lost 1 base, J lost 1 base, and 4 bases stayed unmatched. The CDR3 DNA is TGCGCCAGCAGCCAAGCTCCGGGAGGATCCTACAATGAGCAGTTCTTC. The encoded protein is CASSQAPGGSYNEQFF.

This chain joins TRBV6-6 and TRBJ2-7; TRBD1 matches at 7 bases. The V gene end was trimmed by 2 bases and the J gene end by 0 bases; junction bases not matched to a gene: 4. The germline V gene encodes CDR1 MNHNY and CDR2 SVGAGI (reference sequence). The CDR3 extends over 15 amino acids. The CDR3, as DNA: TGTGCCAGCAGTTACCCGGACAGGAGCTCCTACGAGCAGTACTTC. Protein: CASSYPDRSSYEQYF.

The chain recombines TRBV27 with TRBJ2-3, with 14 bases fitting TRBD2. Unmatched junction bases numbered 16, after V lost 5 bases and J lost 15 bases. CDR1 and CDR2 (germline): MNHEY, SMNVEV (reference sequence). This CDR3 spans 16 amino acids. The CDR3 reads CASSKSTSGGAFKKYF. CDR3 nucleotides: TGTGCCAGCAGTAAATCGACTAGCGGGGGGGCTTTCAAGAAATATTTT.

The table lists this clone with a count of one. The rearrangement links TRBV27 to TRBJ2-3; 8 bases align to TRBD1. V dropped 6 bases and J dropped 3; count of bases not matched to a gene: 11. The V gene's germline CDR1 is MNHEY and CDR2 SMNVEV (reference sequence). This CDR3 spans 16 amino acids. CDR3 DNA: TGTGCCAGCAGCCGAGCGACAGGGGAGCGAACAGATACGCAGTATTTT. This translates into CASSRATGERTDTQYF.

The chain couples TRBV19 to TRBJ2-7; 7 nucleotides agree with TRBD2. V lost 9 bases, J lost 8 bases, and 16 bases stayed unmatched. Looked up from germline, CDR1 is LNHDA and CDR2 is SQIVND (reference sequence). The CDR3 length is 14 residues. The CDR3 sequence: CASRPSGESRKQYF. Here the CDR3 DNA reads TGTGCCAGCCGACCGAGCGGGGAAAGCAGGAAGCAGTACTTC.

The chain is built from TRBV29-1 and TRBJ1-4; D gene unclear. There are 12 residues in the CDR3. Germline CDR1 SQVTM, CDR2 ANQGSEA. Trimming cost V 6 bases and J 5 bases, with 10 bases left between them. CDR3: CSVADWNEKLFF. DNA of the CDR3: TGCAGCGTCGCGGACTGGAATGAAAAACTGTTTTTT.

Comment on this clone: The sample holds other DNA sequences that translate to the same CDR3. This chain joins TRBV12-3 or TRBV12-4 and TRBJ2-7; weak D call: TRBD2 (5 bases). With 3 bases removed from V and 1 base from J, the gap between germline ends came to 7 bases. There are 13 residues in the CDR3. The CDR3 sequence: CASSFGDSYEQYF. For the CDR3, the DNA is TGTGCCAGCAGTTTCGGGGATTCCTACGAGCAGTACTTC.

The chain combines TRBV5-1 with TRBJ2-7, with a tentative D call TRBD2 (6 bases). The CDR3 loop spans 15 amino acids. Trimming cost V 3 bases and J 3 bases, with 16 bases left between them. CDR1 is SGHRS, CDR2 YFSETQ, per germline. DNA of the CDR3: TGCGCCAGCAGCTCGGACGGGCGGGATATCTACGAGCAGTACTTC. Residues: CASSSDGRDIYEQYF.

The chain carries TRBV3-1 (or the pseudogene TRBV3-2) and TRBJ1-5; a weak D match, TRBD1 (6 bases). CDR1 LGHDT and CDR2 YNNKEL come from the germline V gene (reference sequence). V was trimmed by 5 bases and J by 4 bases, leaving 6 bases between them. The CDR3 loop spans 12 amino acids. The CDR3 nucleotides read TGTGCCAGCAGCGACAGGAATCAGCCCCAGCATTTT. Translating gives CASSDRNQPQHF.

V and J are TRBV4-1 and TRBJ1-1, with a tentative D call TRBD1 (5 bases). This CDR3 has 16 amino acids. CDR1 and CDR2 (germline): MGHRA, YSYEKL. The V and J ends lost 0 bases and 4 bases respectively, with 15 bases between them. This CDR3 reads CASSQELKEGSTEAFF. The CDR3 nucleotides read TGCGCCAGCAGCCAAGAGTTAAAGGAGGGGAGCACTGAAGCTTTCTTT.

The CDR3 coding sequence is TGTGCCAGCAGCTTGGGCCCTGGGGGGGCTGCCTATGGCTACACCTTC. Protein sequence: CASSLGPGGAAYGYTF. J is TRBJ1-2 and V is TRBV5-4, with D possibly matching TRBD1 (6 bases). The V and J ends lost 0 bases and 4 bases respectively, with 16 bases between them. The CDR3 totals 16 residues. Germline-derived CDR1 and CDR2 are SGHNT and YYREEE (reference sequence).

V and J are TRBV7-2 and TRBJ2-3, with D possibly TRBD1 on 6 matching bases. CDR1 SGHTA and CDR2 FQGNSA come from the germline V gene. The CDR3 consists of 15 residues. V was clipped by 0 bases and J by 0 bases, with 7 bases between them. The CDR3 loop is CASSLAQGSTDTQYF. In DNA, the CDR3 is TGTGCCAGCAGCTTAGCTCAGGGGAGCACAGATACGCAGTATTTT.

The chain combines TRBV10-2 with TRBJ1-2; 8 nucleotides align to TRBD1. The length of the CDR3 is 17 residues. V trimming: 1 base; J trimming: 0 bases; junction bases outside the gene matches: 7. In germline, CDR1 is WSHSY, CDR2 SAAADI. CDR3 nucleotide sequence: TGCGCCAGCAGTGAGTTTGGCGGACAGGGAGCTAACTATGGCTACACCTTC. Amino acid sequence: CASSEFGGQGANYGYTF.

This clone has just one count. The CDR3 region has the DNA TGTGCCAGCAGTGCCCCTTTACTAAGGACAGGGGGCGTCAGAGGAGCTTTCTTT. This encodes CASSAPLLRTGGVRGAFF. This rearrangement joins TRBV28 to TRBJ1-1; 11 bases agree with TRBD1. The trim removed 5 bases at V and 10 bases at J, leaving 21 bases unmatched. The CDR3 extends over 18 amino acids. Germline V lookup: CDR1 MDHEN, CDR2 SYDVKM. The full variable domain, its missing parts supplied by reference TRBV28 and TRBJ1-1, is DVKVTQSSRYLVKRTGEKVFLECVQDMDHENMFWYRQDPGLGLRLIYFSYDVKMKEKGDIPEGYSVSREKKERFSLILESASTNQTSMYLCASSAPLLRTGGVRGAFFGQGTRLTVV.